Below, 5 T cell receptor beta chains from the same sample are listed, as sequenced in a study of follicular helper T cells after annual influenza vaccination. Generated by immunoSEQ multiplex PCR, the TCRdb table keeps only in-frame clones and is missing some. The sample lists some 9,900 clones, over 80% occurring once. Time point reported: 2014-2015 season, 7 days after vaccination. Source: CXCR5- memory CD4+ T cells sorted from blood, taken 7 days after influenza vaccination. Receptors originate from an adult who received the influenza vaccine.

The J gene is TRBJ2-1, the V gene TRBV28; 12 bases agree with TRBD2. Germline trimming cut 5 bases from V and 0 bases from J; bases unmatched to any gene: 14. CDR3 size: 20 residues. Per germline, CDR1 MDHEN and CDR2 SYDVKM. CDR3 DNA: TGTGCCAGCAGTCCGACTACTAGCGGGGGGAGTTTGATCTCCTACAATGAGCAGTTCTTC. Its protein is CASSPTTSGGSLISYNEQFF.

The J gene is TRBJ2-7, the V gene TRBV4-3, with TRBD2 matching over 10 bases. V was clipped by 1 base and J by 7 bases; unmatched bases: 10. This CDR3 has 16 residues. CDR1 is LGHNA and CDR2 is YSLEER in the germline V gene. The CDR3 sequence: CASSQAAASGREEQYF. CDR3 bases: TGCGCCAGCAGCCAAGCTGCGGCTAGCGGGAGAGAAGAGCAGTACTTC.

This clone was seen more than once but under ten times. The V call is TRBV7-8, the J call TRBJ1-1; D is perhaps TRBD1 (5 bases). The CDR3 covers 13 residues. Germline V lookup: CDR1 SGHVS, CDR2 FQNEAQ. V dropped 3 bases and J dropped 1 base, with 6 bases sitting between them. The CDR3 loop reads CASSFRENTEAFF. The CDR3 DNA follows: TGTGCCAGCAGCTTCAGGGAGAACACTGAAGCTTTCTTT.

This clone was observed a handful of times. The chain employs TRBV4-3 and TRBJ2-1; 7 positions match TRBD1. Germline V gives CDR1 LGHNA, CDR2 YSLEER. Trimming at V came to 2 bases and at J to 5 bases, leaving 3 bases not matched to a gene. This CDR3 is built from 14 residues. The CDR3 DNA is TGCGCCAGCAGCCAACGGACAGGAGACAATGAGCAGTTCTTC. This gives the protein CASSQRTGDNEQFF.

The chain carries TRBV9 and TRBJ2-2; 8 bases are shared with TRBD2. The junction had 2 bases not matched to a gene; V was cut back by 3 bases and J by 1 base. Germline loops: CDR1 SGDLS, CDR2 YYNGEE. The CDR3 totals 15 residues. The CDR3 is CASSATSGNTGELFF. The CDR3 bases are TGTGCCAGCAGCGCTACTAGCGGGAACACCGGGGAGCTGTTTTTT.